These 7 T cell receptor beta chains originate from one sample sequenced in a study of EBV T-cell therapy then PD-1 blockade in nasopharyngeal carcinoma. Here immunoSEQ multiplex PCR was the method, and the copy in TCRdb shows in-frame clones only, minus some. The sample includes approximately 23,000 clones, over 75% seen only once; the top ten take approximately 24%. Specified treatment: AdE1-LMPpoly-expanded autologous EBV-specific T-cell therapy followed by anti-PD-1 nivolumab. Their target antigens are unknown. Sequenced material: CD8+ T cells from blood, taken at day -245 from a patient whose treatment included autologous EBV-specific T cells and nivolumab. These receptors originate from a man in his forties with nasopharyngeal carcinoma.

The chain uses TRBV6-5 and TRBJ2-7; TRBD2 matches 7 bases. This CDR3 spans 15 amino acids. V lost 0 bases to trimming and J lost 7 bases; unmatched junction nucleotides: 9. Germline V CDR1 and CDR2: MNHEY, SVGAGI. DNA for the CDR3: TGTGCCAGCAGTTACTCGGGCCGGCCGGGGGGAGAGCAGTACTTC. As protein: CASSYSGRPGGEQYF.

This clone was observed once. This chain uses TRBV27 with TRBJ1-2; D is possibly TRBD1 (5 bases). The germline gives CDR1 MNHEY, CDR2 SMNVEV (reference sequence). The CDR3 runs 12 residues. V was shortened by 5 bases and J by 4 bases, with 8 bases between the two germline ends. This CDR3 reads CASSDSVYGYTF. In nucleotides, the CDR3 is TGTGCCAGCAGTGACAGCGTCTATGGCTACACCTTC.

The chain recombines TRBV6-4 with TRBJ2-1, with 8 bases lining up with TRBD2. Germline-derived CDR1 and CDR2 are MRHNA and SNTAGT. With V trimmed by 4 bases and J by 5 bases, 7 bases remained unmatched. The length of the CDR3 is 15 residues. Here the CDR3 reads CASSGGLAGDNEQFF. CDR3 sequence (DNA): TGTGCCAGCAGTGGGGGCCTAGCGGGCGACAATGAGCAGTTCTTC.

This chain uses TRBV3-1 (or the pseudogene TRBV3-2) with TRBJ1-4, with TRBD1 matching over 9 bases. From germline, CDR1 is LGHDT and CDR2 YNNKEL (reference sequence). The CDR3 loop spans 17 amino acids. V lost 3 bases and J lost 8; bases outside the gene matches: 13. The CDR3 sequence is CASSHVMDRGDGEKLFF. The CDR3 bases are TGTGCCAGCAGCCACGTAATGGACAGGGGAGATGGGGAAAAACTGTTTTTT.

The V call is TRBV10-3, the J call TRBJ1-5; unclear D gene. Trimming shortened V by 0 bases and J by 6 bases, and 6 bases separated the two germline ends. Germline V CDR1 and CDR2: ENHRY, SYGVKD. The CDR3 is 13 residues long. The CDR3 here is CAISESRSQPQHF. The CDR3 coding sequence is TGTGCCATCAGTGAGTCGAGGAGTCAGCCCCAGCATTTT.

V and J are TRBV19 and TRBJ2-7; tentatively, D is TRBD1 (6 bases). The CDR3 is 17 residues long. V was shortened by 5 bases and J by 0 bases, with 20 bases between the two germline ends. CDR1 and CDR2 from the germline V gene are LNHDA and SQIVND (reference sequence). The CDR3 spells CASSPLQGGPSSYEQYF. CDR3 DNA sequence: TGTGCCAGTAGTCCACTTCAAGGGGGACCTAGCTCCTACGAGCAGTACTTC.

The gene calls are TRBV4-1 and TRBJ2-2, with a tentative D call TRBD1 (5 bases). V lost 0 bases and J lost 7, with 12 bases in between. Germline CDR1 reads MGHRA; CDR2 reads YSYEKL. CDR3 length: 15 amino acids. CDR3 sequence reads: CASSQDRAWDGELFF. CDR3 nucleotide sequence: TGCGCCAGCAGCCAAGACAGGGCTTGGGACGGGGAGCTGTTTTTT.